Sequencing of this T cell receptor beta chain was carried out in a study of beta chain features in type 1 diabetes. The CDR3 runs 13 residues. The germline V gene encodes CDR1 SEHNR and CDR2 FQNEAQ (reference sequence). Trimming took 4 bases from V and 7 from J, leaving 8 bases between them. The sequenced template was cDNA made from the entire isolated RNA. For naive, central memory and regulatory T cell samples, reads averaged around 3.5 million. TCRdb keeps only in-frame clones here, not all; method: immunoSEQ multiplex PCR. The sample holds about 400,000 clones, around 12% seen once. As for this clone: Its matching antigen is unknown.

Study-level results: When Type 1 diabetes patients were examined, their TCRB CDR3s proved moderately but significantly shorter in all four CD4+ subsets. Reduced insertions and increased deletions marked VDJ junctions in type 1 diabetes patients.

Every donor had blood drawn once into heparin, approximately 110 mL on average. A sort by CD45RO/CCR7/CD25/CD127/CD95/CD27 yielded CD4+ naive, central memory, regulatory and stem cell-like memory cells. The genes are TRBV7-9 and TRBJ1-6, with D maybe TRBD1 (5 bases). The TCR originated in a woman between 18 and 30 years old with type 1 diabetes. The sequencing sample was made of naive CD4+ T cells from blood. CDR3 bases: TGTGCCAGCAGCTCAGGGTGGAATTCACCCCTCCACTTT. Its translation: CASSSGWNSPLHF.